This T cell receptor (beta chain) comes out of a study of identifying expanded T cells in peripheral blood. For this clone: Compared with germline, one end of the junction differs, possibly owing to a read error.

Sequencing used immunoSEQ multiplex PCR; TCRdb keeps in-frame clones, though not all of them. The sample includes some 120,000 clones, about 80% of them seen just once. This CDR3 has 10 amino acids. Germline values: CDR1 SGHAT, CDR2 FQNNGV. The V gene is TRBV11-2, the J gene TRBJ2-7, with unresolved D. Sequenced material: blood. The sequence derives from a person aged 18-70 years in good health. The CDR3 bases are TGTGCCAGCAGCTTAGATCACACCTCCTTC. Translated: CASSLDHTSF.